Following are 9 T cell receptor beta chains from one sample sequenced in a study of T cell repertoires in breast cancer. The expanded emulsion RT-PCR method captured paired alpha and beta chains from CD8+ T cells. Blocking oligonucleotides added to a second nested PCR suppressed unpaired genes. TCRdb redid the calling of the emulsion pairing reads with MiXCR, one entry per CDR3 protein. There are about 40,000 distinct CDR3 sequences in the sample; 45% to 55% occur only once, and about 60% lies in the top ten. Sequencing was done on a sample of CD8+ T cells. These receptors were taken from a pool of human donors with breast cancer or a healthy control (not recorded which).

This chain uses TRBV20-1 with TRBJ2-3; D unresolved. Looked up from germline, CDR1 is DFQATT and CDR2 is SNEGSKA (reference sequence). CDR3 size: 13 residues. The V gene lost 0 bases and the J gene lost 5 bases, with 9 bases spanning the gap. DNA of the CDR3: TGCAGTGCTAGAGATCGTAGGGTAGATACGCAGTATTTT. It is translated as CSARDRRVDTQYF.

Concerning this clonotype itself: The junction differs from germline at one of its ends, possibly a read error. The V call is TRBV7-3, the J call TRBJ2-1, with 9 bases matching TRBD2. The CDR3 contains 15 residues. Looked up from germline, CDR1 is SGHTA and CDR2 is FQGTGA. The CDR3 loop reads CAGSLTLAGHNEQFF. Written as DNA, the CDR3 is TGTGCCGGCAGCTTAACGCTAGCGGGACACAATGAGCAGTTCTTC.

V and J are TRBV7-2 and TRBJ2-5, with D possibly TRBD1 on 6 matching bases. Deletions cut 3 bases from V and 4 bases from J, with 15 bases between. The germline gives CDR1 SGHTA, CDR2 FQGNSA. The CDR3 extends over 15 amino acids. The CDR3 sequence is CASSFGDRSGETQYF. The CDR3 coding sequence is TGTGCCAGCAGCTTCGGTGACAGGTCTGGAGAGACCCAGTACTTC.

This clonotype is a singleton in its sample. Given a much more abundant clone one base away, this may be a read error. The CDR3 sequence: CSVGRISADTQYF. CDR3 bases: TGCAGTGTAGGGCGGATAAGCGCAGATACGCAGTATTTT. The chain employs TRBV20-1 and TRBJ2-3; D unresolved. This CDR3 contains 13 residues. Trimming pared 7 bases from V and 4 bases from J, leaving 15 bases between. CDR1 is DFQATT, CDR2 SNEGSKA, per germline (reference sequence).

There are many counts of this clonotype. The rearrangement links TRBV6-5 to TRBJ1-5; D is unclear. Germline V CDR1 and CDR2: MNHEY, SVGAGI. Trimming pared 2 bases from V and 3 bases from J, leaving 8 bases between. This CDR3 contains 14 residues. CDR3 in DNA: TGTGCCAGCAGTTACGGGAGATTCAATCAGCCCCAGCATTTT. It translates to CASSYGRFNQPQHF.

The chain uses TRBV11-2 and TRBJ2-3; D ambiguous. Germline V gene data show CDR1 as SGHAT and CDR2 as FQNNGV. Trimming stripped 2 bases from V and 1 base from J, with 10 bases between. This CDR3 is 15 amino acids long. The CDR3 spells CASSLFATGTDTQYF. The CDR3 DNA reads TGTGCCAGCAGCTTATTTGCCACTGGCACAGATACGCAGTATTTT.

In this sample, this clonotype turned up a few times. The V call is TRBV27, the J call TRBJ2-7; 10 nucleotides match TRBD1. Germline CDR1 reads MNHEY; CDR2 reads SMNVEV (reference sequence). V shed 5 bases and J 1 base; nucleotides not matched to a gene: 5. This CDR3 is 15 amino acids long. The CDR3 nucleotides are TGTGCCAGCAGTACGGGACAGGGGATTTCCTACGAGCAGTACTTC. Its translation is CASSTGQGISYEQYF.

This chain connects TRBV5-1 to TRBJ2-3; 12 nucleotides line up with TRBD2. The CDR3 totals 15 residues. Germline V gene data show CDR1 as SGHRS and CDR2 as YFSETQ. With 5 bases clipped from V and 4 bases from J, the junction kept 5 bases outside the gene matches. The CDR3 DNA is TGCGCCAGCAGAAGACTAGCGGGGGATGCAGATACGCAGTATTTT. Protein product: CASRRLAGDADTQYF.

This clonotype was recorded at least ten times. V and J are TRBV6-5 and TRBJ1-1; possibly TRBD1 for D (6 bases). This CDR3 region has 17 residues. Germline values: CDR1 MNHEY, CDR2 SVGAGI. V lost 0 bases and J lost 0, with 14 bases in between. In DNA form, the CDR3 reads TGTGCCAGCAGTTACTCGCTAACGGGGGGGCTGAACACTGAAGCTTTCTTT. The encoded protein is CASSYSLTGGLNTEAFF.